This T cell receptor beta chain was documented in a study of shared clonotypes between healthy human individuals. Naive-designated CD8 cells lacked CD45RO, were positively enriched for CCR7, and omitted terminally differentiated effector memory CD45RA+ cells. V lost 3 bases and J lost 6; bases outside the gene matches: 15. The CDR3 runs 18 residues. Germline-derived CDR1 and CDR2 are MNHEY and SMNVEV (reference sequence). The protocol was immunoSEQ multiplex PCR, while the TCRdb copy is restricted to in-frame clones and leaves out a portion. The profile shows more than 2 million clones, around 93% of them singletons. Findings of the study overall: Donors were few, which limited the genetic and exposure-history diversity represented. It was observed that about 5% of naive CD4 clonotypes were shared across several donors.

Regarding this clone: Its antigen is still unknown.

The chain has TRBV27 and TRBJ2-7; 12 nucleotides agree with TRBD2. The sample was naive CD8+ T cells from PBMCs. The receptor comes from a young man in good health. Some clones in this sample may be carry-over from other donors' samples. The CDR3 protein is CASSLSSASGRVFAEQYF. Here the CDR3 DNA reads TGTGCCAGCAGTTTGAGTTCGGCTAGCGGGAGGGTCTTTGCCGAGCAGTACTTC.